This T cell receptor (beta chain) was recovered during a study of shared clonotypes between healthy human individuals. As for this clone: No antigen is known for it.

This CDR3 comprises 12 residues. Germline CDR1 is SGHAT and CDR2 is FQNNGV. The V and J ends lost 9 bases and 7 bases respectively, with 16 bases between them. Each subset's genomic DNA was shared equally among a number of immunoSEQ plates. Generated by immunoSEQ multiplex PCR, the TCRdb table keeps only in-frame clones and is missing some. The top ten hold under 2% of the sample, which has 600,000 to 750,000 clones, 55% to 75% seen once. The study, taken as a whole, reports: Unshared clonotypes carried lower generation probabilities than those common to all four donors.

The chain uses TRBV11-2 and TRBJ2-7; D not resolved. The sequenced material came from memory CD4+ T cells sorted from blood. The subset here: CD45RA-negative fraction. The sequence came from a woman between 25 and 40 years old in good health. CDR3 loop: CASSEEKGEQYF. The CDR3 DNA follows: TGTGCCAGTAGTGAGGAGAAGGGAGAGCAGTACTTC.